Presented here are 10 T cell receptor beta chains from one specimen sequenced in a study of T cell responses to AZD1222 COVID-19 vaccine (dated by TCRdb to 2020 to 2022). The label giving this sample's time point can be read as: about 28 days (+/-7) after the second vaccine dose. Libraries were prepared through the immunoSEQ multiplex PCR assay. Imported from immuneACCESS, the table was reduced by TCRdb to in-frame sequences with V and J called. These copies leave out some clones; in studies compared against another copy, an unresolved V gene accounts for under half, and the cause of the remainder is not known. The sample records fewer than 85,000 clones, 87% of which are singletons. Roughly 18% of the sample goes to the ten largest clones. The input for sequencing was peripheral blood, taken 28 days after the second AZD1222 dose. These receptors were taken from an adult who received the AZD1222 COVID-19 vaccine.

J is TRBJ2-2 and V is TRBV5-1; 7 positions agree with TRBD2. CDR1 and CDR2 (germline): SGHRS, YFSETQ. CDR3 length equals 16 residues. V lost 5 bases to trimming and J lost 0 bases; unmatched junction nucleotides: 7. The CDR3 sequence: CASRGGGLTNTGELFF. The CDR3 DNA reads TGCGCCAGCAGAGGCGGGGGACTAACGAACACCGGGGAGCTGTTTTTT.

The V and J genes are TRBV11-2 and TRBJ2-6; the D is unclear. V dropped 4 bases and J dropped 0 bases, with 19 bases sitting between them. This CDR3 has 19 amino acids. Germline V gene sequence: CDR1 SGHAT, CDR2 FQNNGV. CDR3 region: CASSWSRESGRSGANVLTF. DNA for the CDR3: TGTGCCAGCAGCTGGAGTCGAGAGTCCGGACGCTCTGGGGCCAACGTCCTGACTTTC.

This clone is judged medium-sized (0.01 to 0.1%). This chain uses TRBV2 with TRBJ2-5, with a weak D call TRBD1 (6 bases). The CDR3 sequence is 11 residues long. Germline V gives CDR1 SNHLY, CDR2 FYNNEI. V was pared by 3 bases and J by 12 bases, with 11 bases between. The CDR3 is CASSEDRTEYF. The CDR3 nucleotides read TGTGCCAGCAGTGAGGATAGGACAGAGTACTTC.

The rearrangement joins TRBV30 to TRBJ1-2; unclear D gene. Trimming cost V 0 bases and J 4 bases, with 15 bases left between them. CDR1 and CDR2 (germline): GTSNPN, SVGIG (reference sequence). CDR3 size: 15 residues. CDR3 in amino acids: CAWSVPMGISYGYTF. In DNA form, the CDR3 reads TGTGCCTGGAGTGTACCCATGGGAATCAGCTATGGCTACACCTTC. The full variable domain, completed using reference TRBV30 and TRBJ1-2, is SQTIHQWPATLVQPVGSPLSLECTVEGTSNPNLYWYRQAAGRGLQLLFYSVGIGQISSEVPQNLSASRPQDRQFILSSKKLLLSDSGFYLCAWSVPMGISYGYTFGSGTRLTVV.

This chain uses TRBV28 with TRBJ1-2, with D perhaps matching TRBD1 (5 bases). V lost 6 bases to trimming and J lost 5 bases, with 13 bases between them. The CDR3 sequence is 13 residues long. CDR1 MDHEN and CDR2 SYDVKM come from the germline V gene. The CDR3 protein is CASRSGGGYGYTF. Written as DNA, the CDR3 is TGTGCCAGCAGGTCGGGGGGAGGTTATGGCTACACCTTC.

This clone showed up just once. This chain connects TRBV5-1 to TRBJ1-1; a possible D gene is TRBD1 (5 bases). Germline V CDR1 and CDR2: SGHRS, YFSETQ. V gave up 6 bases and J gave up 4 bases, with 13 bases separating them. The CDR3 covers 13 residues. DNA for the CDR3: TGCGCCAGCACATGGGGGGATGGCACTGAAGCTTTCTTT. The encoded protein is CASTWGDGTEAFF.

Points on this clone: The same CDR3 arises from other DNA sequences in this sample as well. The chain recombines TRBV30 with TRBJ2-7; D is unclear. This CDR3 spans 12 amino acids. Germline CDR1 GTSNPN, CDR2 SVGIG (reference sequence). The germline V and J ends were trimmed by 0 bases and 3 bases, with 6 bases remaining between them. The CDR3 coding sequence is TGTGCCTGGAGTGTGGGTCGCTACGAGCAGTACTTC. This sequence encodes CAWSVGRYEQYF.

Notes on this clone: Its ends do not fully match the called genes, so a read error is possible. The genes are TRBV5-6 and TRBJ2-7, with 7 positions matching TRBD2. Germline V gene lookup returns CDR1 SGHDT and CDR2 YYEEEE. CDR3 length equals 12 residues. For the CDR3, the DNA is TGTGCCACCAGCGGGAATGCCTACGAGCAGTACTTC. Translated: CATSGNAYEQYF.

The rearrangement links TRBV6-5 to TRBJ2-5; weak D call: TRBD1 (5 bases). Trimming shortened V by 5 bases and J by 2 bases, and 12 bases separated the two germline ends. The CDR3 spans 14 residues. The germline gives CDR1 MNHEY, CDR2 SVGAGI. CDR3 sequence: CASSPQGRQETQYF. As DNA, the CDR3 is TGTGCCAGCAGTCCTCAGGGAAGACAAGAGACCCAGTACTTC.

J is TRBJ2-3 and V is TRBV2, with TRBD2 identical over 8 bases. CDR3 size: 15 residues. CDR1 is SNHLY and CDR2 is FYNNEI in the germline V gene. J lost 2 bases, V lost 5 bases, and 6 bases had no gene match. This chain's CDR3 is CASSTTSVDTDTQYF. The CDR3 nucleotides are TGTGCCAGCAGTACGACTAGCGTAGACACAGATACGCAGTATTTT.